What follows is one TCR beta chain and its context. The data are from a study of blood T cell repertoires in COVID-19. Study-wide context: From T cells, B-cell-depleted T cells, or PBMCs came the material, which was cDNA or gDNA.

Seattle enrolled patients during active infection and tracked them longitudinally. Original handling: The authors estimated nucleated cell counts from reference gene primer amplification. The data were produced by immunoSEQ multiplex PCR, yet TCRdb's version contains in-frame clones alone and is incomplete. That table supplies the V and J calls and clone size; D and trimming were determined from the DNA. The sample carries 45,000 to 50,000 clones, 85% to 90% recorded once. The CDR3 is 16 residues long. Trimming cost V 0 bases and J 0 bases, with 13 bases left between them. Germline loops: CDR1 SGHKS, CDR2 YYEKEE (reference sequence).

Sequenced sample: peripheral blood. The sequence was collected from an elderly woman with COVID-19, enrolled during active disease. The chain employs TRBV5-5 and TRBJ2-7; weak D call: TRBD2 (5 bases). The CDR3 nucleotides read TGTGCCAGCAGCTTGGTGTGGACTGCGGTCTCCTACGAGCAGTACTTC. It encodes CASSLVWTAVSYEQYF.